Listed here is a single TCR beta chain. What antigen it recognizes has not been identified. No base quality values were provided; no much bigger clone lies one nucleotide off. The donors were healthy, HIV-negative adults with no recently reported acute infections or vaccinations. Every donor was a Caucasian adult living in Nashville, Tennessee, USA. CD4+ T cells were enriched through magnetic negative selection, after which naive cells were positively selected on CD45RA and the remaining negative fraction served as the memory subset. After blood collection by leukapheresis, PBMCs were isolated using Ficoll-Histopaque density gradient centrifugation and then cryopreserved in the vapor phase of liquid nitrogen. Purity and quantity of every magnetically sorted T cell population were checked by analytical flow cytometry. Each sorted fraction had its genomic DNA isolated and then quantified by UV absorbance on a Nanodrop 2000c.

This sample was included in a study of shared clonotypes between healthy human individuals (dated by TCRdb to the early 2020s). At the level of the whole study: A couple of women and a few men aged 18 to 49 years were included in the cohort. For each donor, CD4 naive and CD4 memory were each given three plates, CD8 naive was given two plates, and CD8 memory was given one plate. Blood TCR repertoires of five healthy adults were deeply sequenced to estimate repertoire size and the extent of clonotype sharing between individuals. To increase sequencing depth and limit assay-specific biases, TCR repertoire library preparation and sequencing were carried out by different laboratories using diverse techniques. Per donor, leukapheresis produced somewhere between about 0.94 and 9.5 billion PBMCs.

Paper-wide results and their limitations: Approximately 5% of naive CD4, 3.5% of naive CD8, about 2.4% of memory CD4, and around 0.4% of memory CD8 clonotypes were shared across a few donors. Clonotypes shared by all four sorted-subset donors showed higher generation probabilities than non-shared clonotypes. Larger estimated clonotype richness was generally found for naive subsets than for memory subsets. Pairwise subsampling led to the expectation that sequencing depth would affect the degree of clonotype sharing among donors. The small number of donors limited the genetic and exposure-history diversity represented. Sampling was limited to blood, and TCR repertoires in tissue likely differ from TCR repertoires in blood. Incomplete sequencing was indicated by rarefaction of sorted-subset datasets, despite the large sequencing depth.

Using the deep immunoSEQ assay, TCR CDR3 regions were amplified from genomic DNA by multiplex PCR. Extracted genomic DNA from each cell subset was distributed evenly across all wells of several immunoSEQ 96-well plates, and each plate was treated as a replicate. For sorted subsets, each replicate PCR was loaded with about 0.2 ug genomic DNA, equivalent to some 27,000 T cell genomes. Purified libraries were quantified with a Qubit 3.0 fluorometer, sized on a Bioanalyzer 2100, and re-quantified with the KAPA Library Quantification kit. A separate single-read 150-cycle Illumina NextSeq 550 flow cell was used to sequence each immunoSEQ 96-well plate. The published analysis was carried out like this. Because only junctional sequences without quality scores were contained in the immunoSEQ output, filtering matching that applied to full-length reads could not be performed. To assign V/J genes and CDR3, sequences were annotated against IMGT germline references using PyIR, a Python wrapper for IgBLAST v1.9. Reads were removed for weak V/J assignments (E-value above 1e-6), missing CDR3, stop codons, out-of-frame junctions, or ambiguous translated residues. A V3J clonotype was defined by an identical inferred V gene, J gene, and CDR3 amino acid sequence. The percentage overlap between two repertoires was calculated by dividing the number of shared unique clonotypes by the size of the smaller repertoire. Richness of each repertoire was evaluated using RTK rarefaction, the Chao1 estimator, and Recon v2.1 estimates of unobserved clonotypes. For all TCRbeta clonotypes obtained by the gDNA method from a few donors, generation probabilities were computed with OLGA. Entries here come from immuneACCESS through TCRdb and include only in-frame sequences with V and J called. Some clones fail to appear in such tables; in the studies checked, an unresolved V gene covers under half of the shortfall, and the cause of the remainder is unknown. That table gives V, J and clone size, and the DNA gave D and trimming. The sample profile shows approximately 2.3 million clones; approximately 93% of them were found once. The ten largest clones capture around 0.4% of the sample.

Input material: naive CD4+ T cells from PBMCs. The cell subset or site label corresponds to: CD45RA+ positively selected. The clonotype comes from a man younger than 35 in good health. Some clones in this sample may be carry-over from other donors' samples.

Here is the DNA: TGTGCCAGCAGCCAACGTGGACAGGGCTTCTACGAGCAGTACTTC. It translates to CASSQRGQGFYEQYF. Rearrangement joined TRBV27 to TRBJ2-7; a stretch of 8 junction bases matches TRBD1. Its CDR3 holds 15 amino acids, cysteine through phenylalanine. Only the CDR3 region is kept as DNA, spanning 45 bases read in frame from base 1. For this chain, trimming is 6 bases at the V end and 3 bases at the J end, and the number of junction bases without a gene match is 10. The germline V gene (reference sequence) yields MNHEY for CDR1 and SMNVEV for CDR2.